This T cell receptor beta chain comes out of a study of siplizumab effects on memory and regulatory T cells. CDR1 MGHRA and CDR2 YSYEKL come from the germline V gene. The CDR3 has 13 residues. The ends were cut back, 2 bases at V and 9 bases at J, with 11 bases in the middle. The repertoire was sequenced with immunoSEQ multiplex PCR; TCRdb's copy has only in-frame clones and lacks some. The data show approximately 60,000 clones, roughly 96% seen once. Study-level findings and limits: Unstimulated naive T cells seemed to show more diversity than memory cells did, and they also seemed to be among the major contributors to the alloresponse. Researchers did not confirm the suppressive function of proliferating Tregs from siplizumab cultures. Of the alloreactive clones, only a minor fraction mapped to unstimulated subsets.

Points on this clone: Its antigen is unknown.

The sequenced material came from naive CD8+ T cells sorted from blood. The chain uses TRBV4-1 and TRBJ1-3; no clear D gene. The source is a human donor in good health. CDR3: CASSQYEGATIYF. CDR3 sequence (DNA): TGCGCCAGCAGCCAATACGAGGGAGCCACCATATATTTT.